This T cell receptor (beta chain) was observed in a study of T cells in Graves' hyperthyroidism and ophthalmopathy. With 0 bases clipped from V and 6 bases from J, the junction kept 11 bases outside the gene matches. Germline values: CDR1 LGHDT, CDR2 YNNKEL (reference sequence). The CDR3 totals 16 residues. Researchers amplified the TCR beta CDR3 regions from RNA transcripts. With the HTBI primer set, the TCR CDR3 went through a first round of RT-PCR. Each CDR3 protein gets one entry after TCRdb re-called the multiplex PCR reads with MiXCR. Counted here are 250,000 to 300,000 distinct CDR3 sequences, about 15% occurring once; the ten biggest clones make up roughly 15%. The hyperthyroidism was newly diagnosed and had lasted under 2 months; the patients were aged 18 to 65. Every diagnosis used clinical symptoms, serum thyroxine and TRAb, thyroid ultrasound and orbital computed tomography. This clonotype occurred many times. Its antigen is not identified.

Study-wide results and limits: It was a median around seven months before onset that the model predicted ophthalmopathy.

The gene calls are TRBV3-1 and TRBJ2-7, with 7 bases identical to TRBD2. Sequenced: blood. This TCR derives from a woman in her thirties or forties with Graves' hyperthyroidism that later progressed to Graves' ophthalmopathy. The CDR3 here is CASSQDIELADAEQYF. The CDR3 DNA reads TGTGCCAGCAGCCAAGATATAGAGCTAGCGGATGCCGAGCAGTACTTC.